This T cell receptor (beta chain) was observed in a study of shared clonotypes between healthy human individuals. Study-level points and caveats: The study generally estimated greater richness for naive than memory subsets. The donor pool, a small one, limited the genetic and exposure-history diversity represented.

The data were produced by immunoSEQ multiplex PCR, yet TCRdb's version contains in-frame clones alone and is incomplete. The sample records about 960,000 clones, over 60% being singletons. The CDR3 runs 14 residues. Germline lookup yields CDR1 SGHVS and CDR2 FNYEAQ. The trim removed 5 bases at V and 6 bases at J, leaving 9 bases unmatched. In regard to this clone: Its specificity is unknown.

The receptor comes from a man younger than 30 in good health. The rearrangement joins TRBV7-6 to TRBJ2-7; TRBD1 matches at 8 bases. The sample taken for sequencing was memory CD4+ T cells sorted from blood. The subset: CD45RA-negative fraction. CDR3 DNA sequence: TGTGCCAGCAGCCAGGGGGCGCAAATGGCCGAGCAGTACTTC. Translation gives CASSQGAQMAEQYF.